These 13 T cell receptor beta chains were sequenced from one sample in a study of cytomegalovirus exposure and HLA in healthy donors. PCR involved 60 Vbeta and 13 Jbeta primers. Libraries were prepared by immunoSEQ multiplex PCR; TCRdb keeps only in-frame clonotypes and omits some of them. The sample yields 150,000 to 200,000 clones, roughly 80% seen once. Sequencing was done on a sample of PBMCs. The receptors shown here come from a young woman in good health and CMV-seronegative.

In its sample, this clone was seen a few times. V is TRBV27 and J is TRBJ2-7; 9 bases align to TRBD2. CDR3 length equals 15 residues. The junction had 5 bases not matched to a gene; V was cut back by 3 bases and J by 2 bases. The V gene's germline CDR1 is MNHEY and CDR2 SMNVEV (reference sequence). The CDR3 region is CASSLGSGGTYEQYF. Here the CDR3 DNA reads TGTGCCAGCAGTTTGGGTAGCGGGGGAACCTACGAGCAGTACTTC.

The chain uses TRBV6-5 and TRBJ1-1; D not certain. V was trimmed by 10 bases and J by 2 bases, leaving 14 bases between them. Germline CDR1 is MNHEY and CDR2 is SVGAGI. The CDR3 extends over 13 amino acids. For the CDR3, the DNA is TGTGCCACTAGGAGGACGGTAAACACTGAAGCTTTCTTT. Protein product: CATRRTVNTEAFF.

The chain combines TRBV12-5 with TRBJ2-1; 10 positions match TRBD2. The CDR3 length is 13 residues. Germline V CDR1 and CDR2: LGHNT, FRNRAP. Trimming took 8 bases from V and 4 from J; bases not matched to a gene: 2. As DNA, the CDR3 is TGTGCTAGTAGCGGGGGGGCGTACAATGAGCAGTTCTTC. Amino acid sequence: CASSGGAYNEQFF.

The rearrangement joins TRBV11-2 to TRBJ1-1; 7 bases agree with TRBD1. J lost 4 bases, V lost 3 bases, and 11 bases had no gene match. This CDR3 is 16 amino acids long. Looked up from germline, CDR1 is SGHAT and CDR2 is FQNNGV. The CDR3 DNA sequence: TGTGCCAGCAGCTTGGGACAGAGAGTAAGTGGCACTGAAGCTTTCTTT. Its protein is CASSLGQRVSGTEAFF.

The chain combines TRBV5-6 with TRBJ2-5; 8 bases are shared with TRBD1. This CDR3 region has 15 residues. Germline V gives CDR1 SGHDT, CDR2 YYEEEE. The junction had 9 bases not matched to a gene; V was cut back by 4 bases and J by 4 bases. The CDR3: CASSPGTGQGETQYF. The CDR3 DNA reads as TGTGCCAGCAGCCCCGGGACAGGTCAGGGAGAGACCCAGTACTTC.

With respect to this clone: No DNA is shown, since the ends of the CDR3 on it are uncertain; the CDR3 is the one TCRdb lists. V usage is TRBV1 and J usage is TRBJ1-1; TRBD1, the table's D call, was not compared with the DNA. TRBV1 is noted as a pseudogene. The CDR3 region is 18 residues in length, termini included. The CDR3 loop is CTSSQVGQGALWSTEAFF.

The genes are TRBV20-1 and TRBJ2-1, with 7 bases lining up with TRBD2. The CDR3 contains 11 residues. The V segment lost 8 bases and the J segment 8 bases; nucleotides outside the gene matches: 6. Germline CDR1 reads DFQATT; CDR2 reads SNEGSKA (reference sequence). The CDR3 nucleotides read TGCAGTACCTTCCGGGGGGATGAGCAGTTCTTC. Translated: CSTFRGDEQFF.

The chain combines TRBV2 with TRBJ2-2; the match to TRBD1 covers 8 bases. CDR3 size: 14 residues. Trimming cost V 9 bases and J 1 base; bases outside gene matches: 4. The germline CDR1 and CDR2 sequences are SNHLY and FYNNEI. The CDR3 region is CASGQGLNTGELFF. The CDR3 DNA reads as TGTGCCAGTGGACAGGGACTGAACACCGGGGAGCTGTTTTTT.

The J gene is TRBJ2-5, the V gene TRBV25-1; 7 bases are a match to TRBD1. The trim removed 1 base at V and 1 base at J, leaving 3 bases unmatched. This CDR3 spans 15 amino acids. Per germline, CDR1 MGHDK and CDR2 SYGVNS. The CDR3 DNA sequence: TGTGCCAGCAGTGAATCCGGGACAGCCCAAGAGACCCAGTACTTC. It codes for CASSESGTAQETQYF.

This clone has just a few counts. The same CDR3 can be traced to other DNA sequences in this sample. The gene calls are TRBV5-8 and TRBJ1-1; perhaps TRBD1 as D (6 bases). V shed 0 bases and J shed 0 bases, with 15 bases lying between them. The CDR3 length is 17 residues. Germline V gene lookup returns CDR1 SGHTS and CDR2 YDEGEE. The CDR3 loop reads CASSLGLYTGMNTEAFF. The CDR3 DNA reads TGTGCCAGCAGCTTGGGCTTGTACACAGGGATGAACACTGAAGCTTTCTTT.

The rearrangement joins TRBV29-1 to TRBJ1-2; 7 nucleotides align to TRBD1. J lost 2 bases, V lost 7 bases, and 4 bases had no gene match. CDR3 length equals 12 residues. From germline, CDR1 is SQVTM and CDR2 ANQGSEA. CDR3 region: CSAGQRNYGYTF. The DNA of the CDR3 is TGCAGCGCGGGACAGCGGAACTATGGCTACACCTTC.

The chain couples TRBV18 to TRBJ1-2, with D perhaps TRBD1 (5 bases). This CDR3 region has 13 residues. Trimming left V 0 bases short and J 6 bases short, with 8 bases between. CDR1 is KGHSH and CDR2 is LQKENI in the germline V gene. CDR3: CASSPPTADGYTF. CDR3 bases: TGTGCCAGCTCACCACCGACAGCCGATGGCTACACCTTC.

The chain links TRBV7-3 to TRBJ2-7; D is unclear. The V gene's germline CDR1 is SGHTA and CDR2 FQGTGA. V lost 0 bases and J 5 bases, leaving 11 bases between the germline ends. This CDR3 contains 14 residues. CDR3 sequence (DNA): TGTGCCAGCAGCTTAACGGCTCCCCCGCACGAGCAGTACTTC. It is translated as CASSLTAPPHEQYF.